The clone carrying this TCR beta chain appeared a single time. Looked up from germline, CDR1 is LGHDT and CDR2 is YNNKEL (reference sequence). The CDR3 is 16 residues long. V was pared by 4 bases and J by 4 bases, with 12 bases of the junction left unmatched. Sequencing used immunoSEQ multiplex PCR; TCRdb keeps in-frame clones, though not all of them. Among 300,000 to 400,000 clones listed, 85% were seen once. The sample belongs to a study of blood T cell repertoires in COVID-19. Participants had their cohort set by participant-reported clinical history. The receptor's source is a woman aged 25 to 39 who had been exposed to COVID-19. The chain recombines TRBV3-1 (or the pseudogene TRBV3-2) with TRBJ1-2; 7 bases match TRBD1. The sequenced sample was PBMCs or T cells enriched from blood (not recorded which). The CDR3 DNA reads TGTGCCAGCAGCCCTGCAAGGACAGGACAGGCCTATGGCTACACCTTC. This translates into CASSPARTGQAYGYTF.